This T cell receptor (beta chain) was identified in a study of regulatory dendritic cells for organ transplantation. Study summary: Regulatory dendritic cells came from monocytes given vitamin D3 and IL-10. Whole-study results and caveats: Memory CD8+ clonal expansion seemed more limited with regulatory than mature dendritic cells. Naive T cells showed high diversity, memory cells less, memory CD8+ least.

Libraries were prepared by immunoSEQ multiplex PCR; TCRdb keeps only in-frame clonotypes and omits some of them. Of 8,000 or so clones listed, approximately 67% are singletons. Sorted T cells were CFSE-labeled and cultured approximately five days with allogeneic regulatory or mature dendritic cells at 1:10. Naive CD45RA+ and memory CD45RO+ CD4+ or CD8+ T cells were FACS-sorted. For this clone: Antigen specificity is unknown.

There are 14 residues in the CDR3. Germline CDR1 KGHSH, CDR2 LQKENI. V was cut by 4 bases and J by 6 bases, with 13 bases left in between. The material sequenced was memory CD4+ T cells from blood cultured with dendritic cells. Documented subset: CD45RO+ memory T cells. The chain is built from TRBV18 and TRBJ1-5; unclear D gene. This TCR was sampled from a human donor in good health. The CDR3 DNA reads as TGTGCCAGCTCACTAGGTGGGAGCGCTCAGCCCCAGCATTTT. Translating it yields CASSLGGSAQPQHF.